These 12 T cell receptor beta chains originate from one sample sequenced in a study of blood T cell repertoires in COVID-19. Repertoires were generated with immunoSEQ multiplex PCR, while TCRdb's copy carries only in-frame clones and drops some. The data contain approximately 30,000 clones, 80% to 90% of them singletons. Sequencing was performed on peripheral blood. These receptors all stem from a human donor in a cohort sampled during active COVID-19.

The chain joins TRBV6-5 to TRBJ1-4; D unresolved. CDR3 length: 14 amino acids. Trimming took 5 bases from V and 8 from J, leaving 15 bases between them. CDR1 is MNHEY, CDR2 SVGAGI, per germline. This CDR3 is CASSNRGPGEKLFF. The CDR3, as DNA: TGTGCCAGCAGTAACCGCGGGCCGGGGGAAAAACTGTTTTTT.

The rearrangement links TRBV4-1 to TRBJ2-2, with D perhaps matching TRBD2 (7 bases). Trimming removed 3 bases at V and 2 bases at J, with 16 bases between. Germline values: CDR1 MGHRA, CDR2 YSYEKL. CDR3 length: 17 amino acids. The CDR3 sequence: CASSHAARGLNTGELFF. CDR3 DNA: TGCGCCAGCAGCCACGCCGCGCGGGGGCTTAACACCGGGGAGCTGTTTTTT.

The CDR3 loop is CASSPIGTGNTEAFF. The DNA of the CDR3 is TGTGCCAGCAGCCCGATCGGGACAGGGAACACTGAAGCTTTCTTT. V and J are TRBV7-9 and TRBJ1-1; 8 bases agree with TRBD1. V dropped 5 bases and J dropped 1; count of bases not matched to a gene: 6. Per the germline V gene, CDR1 is SEHNR and CDR2 is FQNEAQ (reference sequence). This CDR3 contains 15 residues.

This clone came up once. This chain links TRBV5-4 with TRBJ2-3, with TRBD1 matching over 9 bases. CDR1 SGHNT and CDR2 YYREEE come from the germline V gene (reference sequence). CDR3 length equals 14 residues. The V segment lost 2 bases and the J segment 3 bases; nucleotides outside the gene matches: 1. The CDR3 coding sequence is TGTGCCAGCAGCTTTGACAGGGGGACAGATACGCAGTATTTT. Translation gives CASSFDRGTDTQYF.

The chain uses TRBV7-2 and TRBJ1-4; TRBD1 matches at 10 bases. The ends lost 5 bases at V and 3 bases at J; junction bases unmatched: 15. The CDR3 length is 19 residues. Germline-derived CDR1 and CDR2 are SGHTA and FQGNSA. The CDR3 DNA reads TGTGCCAGCAGCGATACCCGGACAGGGGGTCCCCTTGCTAATGAAAAACTGTTTTTT. Protein sequence: CASSDTRTGGPLANEKLFF. The full variable domain, in which reference TRBV7-2 and TRBJ1-4 provide the parts outside the CDR3, is GAGVSQSPSNKVTEKGKDVELRCDPISGHTALYWYRQSLGQGLEFLIYFQGNSAPDKSGLPSDRFSAERTGGSVSTLTIQRTQQEDSAVYLCASSDTRTGGPLANEKLFFGSGTQLSVL.

The chain links TRBV27 to TRBJ1-2, with D possibly being TRBD1 (5 bases). This CDR3 has 13 residues. Between the trimmed V and J ends, which lost 8 bases and 5 bases, there was a span of 15 bases. Germline V CDR1 and CDR2: MNHEY, SMNVEV (reference sequence). The chain's CDR3 is CASALREGYGYTF. In DNA form, the CDR3 reads TGTGCCAGCGCCTTAAGGGAGGGGTATGGCTACACCTTC.

This chain uses TRBV30 with TRBJ1-4, with D unclear. The V end lost 1 base, the J end lost 6 bases, and 9 bases lay between the germline ends. In germline, CDR1 is GTSNPN, CDR2 SVGIG (reference sequence). The CDR3 covers 13 residues. The CDR3 bases are TGTGCCTGGAGTGGAGGGTGGGATGAAAAACTGTTTTTT. Protein sequence: CAWSGGWDEKLFF.

In nucleotides, the CDR3 is TGTGCCAGCAGTTCCCGGACAGGGGCGACTGAAGCTTTCTTT. This gives the protein CASSSRTGATEAFF. This chain links TRBV27 with TRBJ1-1; 9 bases match TRBD1. Trimming removed 4 bases from V and 5 bases from J; junction bases left unmatched: 5. The germline V gene has CDR1 MNHEY and CDR2 SMNVEV (reference sequence). The CDR3 length is 14 residues.

J is TRBJ2-3 and V is TRBV5-1, with D unresolved. The CDR3 sequence is 14 residues long. CDR1 and CDR2 from the germline V gene are SGHRS and YFSETQ. Trimming stripped 2 bases from V and 2 bases from J, with 9 bases between. DNA of the CDR3: TGCGCCAGCAGCTTACAACATAACACAGATACGCAGTATTTT. This translates into CASSLQHNTDTQYF. The full variable domain, completed using reference TRBV5-1 and TRBJ2-3, is KAGVTQTPRYLIKTRGQQVTLSCSPISGHRSVSWYQQTPGQGLQFLFEYFSETQRNKGNFPGRFSGRQFSNSRSEMNVSTLELGDSALYLCASSLQHNTDTQYFGPGTRLTVL.

This clone was recorded once. V is TRBV6-1 and J is TRBJ2-1; 10 nucleotides match TRBD2. The CDR3 contains 17 residues. CDR1 is MNHNS and CDR2 is SASEGT in the germline V gene. V shed 2 bases, J shed 7 bases, and the junction held 11 bases outside the gene matches. The CDR3 loop reads CASSENPAGGPRNEQFF. The CDR3 region has the DNA TGTGCCAGCAGTGAAAATCCAGCGGGGGGGCCTCGGAATGAGCAGTTCTTC.

This clone has only one observation. The CDR3 protein is CASSPRGGTRPYEQYF. In nucleotides, the CDR3 is TGTGCCAGCAGCCCCCGAGGCGGGACTAGGCCCTACGAGCAGTACTTC. The chain uses TRBV3-1 (or the pseudogene TRBV3-2) and TRBJ2-7, with 8 positions matching TRBD2. CDR1 and CDR2 from the germline V gene are LGHDT and YNNKEL (reference sequence). The CDR3 spans 16 residues. The V and J ends lost 4 bases and 2 bases, in that order; junction bases with no gene match: 10.

The chain combines TRBV19 with TRBJ1-2; D not resolved. V gave up 5 bases and J gave up 1 base, with 11 bases separating them. The CDR3 has 14 residues. Germline V gene sequence: CDR1 LNHDA, CDR2 SQIVND (reference sequence). The CDR3 DNA reads as TGTGCCAGTAGTCTCTTGACGGGTAACTATGGCTACACCTTC. Encoded protein: CASSLLTGNYGYTF.